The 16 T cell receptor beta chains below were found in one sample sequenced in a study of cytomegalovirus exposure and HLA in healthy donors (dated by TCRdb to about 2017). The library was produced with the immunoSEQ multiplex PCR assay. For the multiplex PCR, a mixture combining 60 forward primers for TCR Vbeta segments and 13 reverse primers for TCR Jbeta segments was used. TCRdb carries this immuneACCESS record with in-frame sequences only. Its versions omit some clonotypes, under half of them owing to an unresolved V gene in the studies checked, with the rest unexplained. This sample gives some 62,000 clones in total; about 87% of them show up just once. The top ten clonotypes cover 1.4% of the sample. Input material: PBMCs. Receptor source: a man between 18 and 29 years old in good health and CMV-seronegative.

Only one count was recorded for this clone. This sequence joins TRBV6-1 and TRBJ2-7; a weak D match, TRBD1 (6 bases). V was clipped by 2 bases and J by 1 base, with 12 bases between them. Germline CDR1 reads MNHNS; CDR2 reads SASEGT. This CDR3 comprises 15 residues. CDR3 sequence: CASSESTGMSYEQYF. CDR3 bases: TGTGCCAGCAGTGAATCAACAGGGATGTCCTACGAGCAGTACTTC.

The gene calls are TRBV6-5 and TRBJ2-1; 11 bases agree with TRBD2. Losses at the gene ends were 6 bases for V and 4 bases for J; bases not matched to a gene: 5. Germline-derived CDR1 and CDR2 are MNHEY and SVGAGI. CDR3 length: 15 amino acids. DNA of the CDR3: TGTGCCAGCAGCACCCTAGCGGGGGGTTACAATGAGCAGTTCTTC. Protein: CASSTLAGGYNEQFF.

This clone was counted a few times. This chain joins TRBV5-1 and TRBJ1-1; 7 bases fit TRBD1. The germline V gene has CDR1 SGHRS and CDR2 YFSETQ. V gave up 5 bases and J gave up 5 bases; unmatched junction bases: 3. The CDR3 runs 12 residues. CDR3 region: CASRETGTEAFF. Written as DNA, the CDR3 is TGCGCCAGCAGGGAGACAGGGACTGAAGCTTTCTTT. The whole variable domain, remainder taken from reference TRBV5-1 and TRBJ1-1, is KAGVTQTPRYLIKTRGQQVTLSCSPISGHRSVSWYQQTPGQGLQFLFEYFSETQRNKGNFPGRFSGRQFSNSRSEMNVSTLELGDSALYLCASRETGTEAFFGQGTRLTVV.

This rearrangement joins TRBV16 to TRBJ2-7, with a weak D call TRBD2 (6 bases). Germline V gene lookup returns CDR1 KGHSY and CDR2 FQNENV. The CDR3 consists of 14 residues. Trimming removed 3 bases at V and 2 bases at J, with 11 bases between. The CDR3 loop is CASSHKDYPYEQYF. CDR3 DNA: TGTGCCAGCAGCCATAAGGACTACCCCTACGAGCAGTACTTC.

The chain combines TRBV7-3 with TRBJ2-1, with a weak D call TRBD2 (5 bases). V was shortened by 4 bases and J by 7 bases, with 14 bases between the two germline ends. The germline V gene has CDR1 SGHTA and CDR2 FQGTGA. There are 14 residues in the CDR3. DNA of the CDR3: TGTGCCAGCAGCTCCTCAATGCTAGCTAATGAGCAGTTCTTC. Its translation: CASSSSMLANEQFF.

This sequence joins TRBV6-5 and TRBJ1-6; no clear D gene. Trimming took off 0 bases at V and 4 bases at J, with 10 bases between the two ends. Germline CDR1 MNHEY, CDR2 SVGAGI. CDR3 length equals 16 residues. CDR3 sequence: CASSYSGEAYNSPLHF. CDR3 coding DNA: TGTGCCAGCAGTTACTCTGGGGAGGCTTATAATTCACCCCTCCACTTT.

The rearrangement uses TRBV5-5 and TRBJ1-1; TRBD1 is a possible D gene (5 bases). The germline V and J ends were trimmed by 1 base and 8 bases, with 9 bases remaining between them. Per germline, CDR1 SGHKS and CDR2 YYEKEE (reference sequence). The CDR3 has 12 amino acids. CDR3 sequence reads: CASSLTGAEAFF. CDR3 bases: TGTGCCAGCAGCTTGACTGGGGCAGAAGCTTTCTTT.

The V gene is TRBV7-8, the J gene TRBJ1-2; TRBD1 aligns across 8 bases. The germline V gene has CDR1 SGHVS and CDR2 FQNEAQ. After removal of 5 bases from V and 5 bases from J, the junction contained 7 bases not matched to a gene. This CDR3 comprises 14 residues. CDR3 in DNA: TGTGCCAGCAGCCAGACGGACAGGGCGTATGGCTACACCTTC. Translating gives CASSQTDRAYGYTF.

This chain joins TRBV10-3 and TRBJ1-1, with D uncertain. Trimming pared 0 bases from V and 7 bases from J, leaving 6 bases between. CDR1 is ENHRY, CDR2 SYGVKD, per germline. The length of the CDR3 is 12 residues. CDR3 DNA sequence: TGTGCCATCAGTGAGTCTCAGGTTGAAGCTTTCTTT. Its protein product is CAISESQVEAFF.

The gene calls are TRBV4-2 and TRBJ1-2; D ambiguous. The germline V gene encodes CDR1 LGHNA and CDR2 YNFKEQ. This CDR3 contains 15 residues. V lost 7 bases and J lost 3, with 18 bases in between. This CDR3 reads CASTKEVTGDYGYTF. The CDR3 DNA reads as TGTGCCAGCACCAAAGAGGTTACGGGTGACTATGGCTACACCTTC.

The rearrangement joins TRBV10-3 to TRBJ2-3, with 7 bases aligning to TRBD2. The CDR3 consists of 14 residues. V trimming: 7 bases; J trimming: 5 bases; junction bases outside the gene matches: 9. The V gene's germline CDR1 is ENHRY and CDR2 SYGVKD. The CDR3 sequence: CAITRTSGKDTQYF. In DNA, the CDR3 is TGTGCCATCACGAGGACTAGTGGGAAAGATACGCAGTATTTT.

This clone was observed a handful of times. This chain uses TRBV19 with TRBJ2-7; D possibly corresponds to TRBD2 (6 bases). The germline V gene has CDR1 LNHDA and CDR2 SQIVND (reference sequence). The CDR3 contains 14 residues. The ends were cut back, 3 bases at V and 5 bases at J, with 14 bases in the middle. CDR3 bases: TGTGCCAGTAGTATGGGTCTGGAGGGGAACGAGCAGTACTTC. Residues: CASSMGLEGNEQYF.

The CDR3 is CASSAGGSPLHF. CDR3 sequence (DNA): TGTGCCAGCAGCGCGGGTGGATCACCCCTCCACTTT. The V gene is TRBV11-2, the J gene TRBJ1-6; D gene unclear. Germline V gene lookup returns CDR1 SGHAT and CDR2 FQNNGV. The CDR3 runs 12 residues. V shed 5 bases and J shed 10 bases, with 9 bases lying between them.

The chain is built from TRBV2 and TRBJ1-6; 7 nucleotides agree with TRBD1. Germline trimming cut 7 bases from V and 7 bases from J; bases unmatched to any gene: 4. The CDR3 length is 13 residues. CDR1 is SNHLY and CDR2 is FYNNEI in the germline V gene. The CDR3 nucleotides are TGTGCCAGCACGGGACAGAGGAATTCACCCCTCCACTTT. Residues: CASTGQRNSPLHF.

In DNA, the CDR3 is TGCAGTGCATTTTCAGCCTACGAGCAGTACTTC. Amino acid sequence: CSAFSAYEQYF. The J gene is TRBJ2-7, the V gene TRBV20-1; no definite D call. The CDR3 extends over 11 amino acids. V was pared by 6 bases and J by 2 bases, with 8 bases between. CDR1 is DFQATT, CDR2 SNEGSKA, per germline (reference sequence).

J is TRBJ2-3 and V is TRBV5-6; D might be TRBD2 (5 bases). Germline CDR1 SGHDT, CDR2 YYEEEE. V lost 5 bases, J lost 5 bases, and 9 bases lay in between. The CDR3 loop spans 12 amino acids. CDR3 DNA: TGTGCCAGCAGTTTAGGAGGAGATACGCAGTATTTT. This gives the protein CASSLGGDTQYF.